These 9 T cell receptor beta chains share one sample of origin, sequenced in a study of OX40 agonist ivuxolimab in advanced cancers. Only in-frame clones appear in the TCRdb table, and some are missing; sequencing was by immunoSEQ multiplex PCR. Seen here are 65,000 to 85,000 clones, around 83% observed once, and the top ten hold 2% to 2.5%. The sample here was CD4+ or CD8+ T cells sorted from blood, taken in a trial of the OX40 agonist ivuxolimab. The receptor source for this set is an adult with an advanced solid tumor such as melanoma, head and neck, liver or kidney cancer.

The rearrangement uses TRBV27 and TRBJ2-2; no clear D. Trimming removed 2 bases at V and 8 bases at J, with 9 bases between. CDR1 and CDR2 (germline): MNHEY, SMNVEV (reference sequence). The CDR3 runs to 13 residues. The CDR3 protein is CASSLIQAGELFF. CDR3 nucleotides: TGTGCCAGCAGTTTAATCCAAGCGGGGGAGCTGTTTTTT.

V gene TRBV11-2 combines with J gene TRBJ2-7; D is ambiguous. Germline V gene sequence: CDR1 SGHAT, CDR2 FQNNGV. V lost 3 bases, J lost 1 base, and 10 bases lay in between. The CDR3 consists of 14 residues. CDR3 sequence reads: CASSLFGRSYEQYF. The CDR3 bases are TGTGCCAGCAGCTTGTTTGGGCGATCCTACGAGCAGTACTTC.

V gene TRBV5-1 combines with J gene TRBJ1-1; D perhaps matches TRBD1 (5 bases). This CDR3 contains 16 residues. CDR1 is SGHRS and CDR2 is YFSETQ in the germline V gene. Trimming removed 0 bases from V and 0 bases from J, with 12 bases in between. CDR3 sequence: CASSLGLGRVNTEAFF. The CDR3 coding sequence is TGCGCCAGCAGCTTGGGTTTGGGACGGGTGAACACTGAAGCTTTCTTT. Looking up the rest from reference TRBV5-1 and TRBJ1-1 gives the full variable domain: KAGVTQTPRYLIKTRGQQVTLSCSPISGHRSVSWYQQTPGQGLQFLFEYFSETQRNKGNFPGRFSGRQFSNSRSEMNVSTLELGDSALYLCASSLGLGRVNTEAFFGQGTRLTVV.

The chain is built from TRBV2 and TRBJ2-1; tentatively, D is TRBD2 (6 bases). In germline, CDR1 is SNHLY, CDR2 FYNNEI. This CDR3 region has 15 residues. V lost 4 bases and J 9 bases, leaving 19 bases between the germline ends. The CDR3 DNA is TGTGCCAGCAGTGTCGCAGGGCTGATGGGGGGTGAGCAGTTCTTC. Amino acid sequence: CASSVAGLMGGEQFF. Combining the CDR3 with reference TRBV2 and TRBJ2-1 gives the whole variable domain EPEVTQTPSHQVTQMGQEVILRCVPISNHLYFYWYRQILGQKVEFLVSFYNNEISEKSEIFDDQFSVERPDGSNFTLKIRSTKLEDSAMYFCASSVAGLMGGEQFFGPGTRLTVL.

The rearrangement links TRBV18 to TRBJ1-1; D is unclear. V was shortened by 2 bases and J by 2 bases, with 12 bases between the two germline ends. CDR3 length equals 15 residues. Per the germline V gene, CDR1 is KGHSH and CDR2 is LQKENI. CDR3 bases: TGTGCCAGCTCACCATTTACAACCGCCAACACTGAAGCTTTCTTT. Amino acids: CASSPFTTANTEAFF.

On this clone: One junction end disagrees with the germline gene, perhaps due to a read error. CDR3 protein: CASREGSYEQYF. The CDR3 nucleotides read TGTGCCAGCAGAGAAGGTTCCTACGAGCAGTACTTC. This chain connects TRBV6-1 to TRBJ2-7; D gene unclear. In germline, CDR1 is MNHNS, CDR2 SASEGT. The CDR3 is 12 amino acids.

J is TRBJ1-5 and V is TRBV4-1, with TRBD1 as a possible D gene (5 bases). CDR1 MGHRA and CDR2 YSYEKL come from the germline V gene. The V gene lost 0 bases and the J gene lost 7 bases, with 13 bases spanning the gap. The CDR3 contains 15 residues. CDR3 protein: CASSQEPTGGQPQHF. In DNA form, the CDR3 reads TGCGCCAGCAGCCAAGAACCTACGGGGGGGCAGCCCCAGCATTTT.

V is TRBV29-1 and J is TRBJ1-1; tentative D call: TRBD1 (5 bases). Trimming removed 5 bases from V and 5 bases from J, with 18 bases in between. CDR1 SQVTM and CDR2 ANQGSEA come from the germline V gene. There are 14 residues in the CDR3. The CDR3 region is CSVQVRGGRTEAFF. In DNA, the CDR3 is TGCAGCGTTCAGGTCCGGGGCGGGAGGACTGAAGCTTTCTTT. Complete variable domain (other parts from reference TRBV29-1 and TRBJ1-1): SAVISQKPSRDICQRGTSLTIQCQVDSQVTMMFWYRQQPGQSLTLIATANQGSEATYESGFVIDKFPISRPNLTFSTLTVSNMSPEDSSIYLCSVQVRGGRTEAFFGQGTRLTVV.

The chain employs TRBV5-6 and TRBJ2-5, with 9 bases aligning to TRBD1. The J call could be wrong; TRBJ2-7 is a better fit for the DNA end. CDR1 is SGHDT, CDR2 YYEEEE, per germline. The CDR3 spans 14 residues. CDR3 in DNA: TGTGCCAGCAGCTGGGGGACAGGGTGGAACGAGCAGTACTTC. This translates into CASSWGTGWNEQYF.